What follows describes a single TCR beta chain. The entry originates in a study of OX40 agonist ivuxolimab in advanced cancers. Repertoires were generated with immunoSEQ multiplex PCR, while TCRdb's copy carries only in-frame clones and drops some. Here the sample spans approximately 90,000 clones, about 90% being singletons. In germline, CDR1 is SGHVS, CDR2 FNYEAQ. V was clipped by 5 bases and J by 3 bases; unmatched bases: 5. There are 15 residues in the CDR3. The specimen comprised CD4+ or CD8+ T cells sorted from blood, sampled in a trial of the OX40 agonist ivuxolimab. V and J are TRBV7-6 and TRBJ2-3, with 10 positions matching TRBD1. This TCR came from an adult with an advanced solid tumor such as melanoma, head and neck, liver or kidney cancer. CDR3 nucleotides: TGTGCCAGCAGCCAAGACAGGGGGCGAACAGATACGCAGTATTTT. Translating it yields CASSQDRGRTDTQYF.